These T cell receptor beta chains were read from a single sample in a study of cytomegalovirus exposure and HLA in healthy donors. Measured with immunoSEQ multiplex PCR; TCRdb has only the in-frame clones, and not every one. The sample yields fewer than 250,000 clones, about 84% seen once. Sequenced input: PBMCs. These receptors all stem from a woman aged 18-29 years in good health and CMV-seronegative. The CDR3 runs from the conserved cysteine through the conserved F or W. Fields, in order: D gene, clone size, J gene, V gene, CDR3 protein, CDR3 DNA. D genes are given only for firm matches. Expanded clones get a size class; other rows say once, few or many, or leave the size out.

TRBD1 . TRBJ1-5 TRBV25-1 CASSELGGQGVQPQHF TGTGCCAGCAGTGAATTAGGCGGACAGGGGGTTCAGCCCCAGCATTTT
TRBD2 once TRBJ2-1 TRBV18 CASSPEPSGGDYNEQFF TGTGCCAGCTCACCAGAGCCTAGCGGGGGGGATTACAATGAGCAGTTCTTC
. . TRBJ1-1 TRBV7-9 CASSLLGTEAFF TGTGCCAGCAGCTTACTAGGCACTGAAGCTTTCTTT
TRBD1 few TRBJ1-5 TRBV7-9 CASSQGQFSNQPQHF TGTGCCAGCAGTCAGGGACAGTTTAGCAATCAGCCCCAGCATTTT
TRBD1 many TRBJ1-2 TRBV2 CASTGQGVDGYTF TGTGCCAGCACGGGACAGGGGGTCGATGGCTACACCTTC
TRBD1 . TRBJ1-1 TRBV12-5 CASGPQGVRTEAFF TGTGCTAGTGGTCCCCAGGGGGTAAGGACTGAAGCTTTCTTT
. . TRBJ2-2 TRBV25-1 CASRETGLGGYNRELFF TGTGCCAGCAGAGAAACAGGGTTAGGGGGATACAACCGGGAGCTGTTTTTT
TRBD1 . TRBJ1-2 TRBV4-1 CASSQAFTTGNYGYTF TGCGCCAGCAGCCAAGCTTTTACGACAGGGAACTATGGCTACACCTTC
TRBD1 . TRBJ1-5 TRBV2 CASRSGTVSNQPQHF TGTGCCAGCCGCTCCGGGACAGTTAGCAATCAGCCCCAGCATTTT
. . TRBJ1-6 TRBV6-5 CASTLDGGTNSPLHF TGTGCCAGCACCCTGGACGGAGGTACTAATTCACCCCTCCACTTT
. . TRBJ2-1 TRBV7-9 CASSPEVWSYNEQFF TGTGCCAGCAGCCCAGAGGTATGGTCCTACAATGAGCAGTTCTTC
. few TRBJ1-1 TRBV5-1 CASSLRTSGTEAFF TGCGCCAGCAGCTTGAGGACAAGTGGCACTGAAGCTTTCTTT
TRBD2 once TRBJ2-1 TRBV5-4 CASSLVASGEQFF TGTGCCAGCAGCTTGGTGGCTAGCGGTGAGCAGTTCTTC
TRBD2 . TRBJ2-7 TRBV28 CASSFGGRVDEQYF TGTGCCAGCAGTTTTGGCGGGAGGGTCGACGAGCAGTACTTC
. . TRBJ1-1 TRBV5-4 CASSAPPQGVANTEAFF TGTGCCAGCAGCGCCCCCCCACAGGGAGTCGCGAACACTGAAGCTTTCTTT
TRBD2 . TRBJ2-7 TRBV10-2 CASTELAGGFREQYF TGCGCCAGCACCGAACTAGCGGGAGGTTTTCGCGAGCAGTACTTC
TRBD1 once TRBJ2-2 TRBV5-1 CASSLAGTANTGELFF TGCGCCAGCAGCTTGGCCGGGACAGCGAACACCGGGGAGCTGTTTTTT
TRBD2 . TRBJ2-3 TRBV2 CASRPSGGADTQYF TGTGCCAGCAGGCCTAGCGGGGGTGCAGATACGCAGTATTTT
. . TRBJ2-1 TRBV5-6 CASSLVVTPLDEQFF TGTGCCAGCAGCTTGGTAGTGACACCGCTCGATGAGCAGTTCTTC
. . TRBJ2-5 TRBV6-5 CASGAKGRTQYF TGTGCCAGCGGGGCGAAAGGGCGGACCCAGTACTTC
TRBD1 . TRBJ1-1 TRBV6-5 CASSSRDRTNTEAFF TGTGCCAGCAGTTCTCGGGACAGGACGAACACTGAAGCTTTCTTT
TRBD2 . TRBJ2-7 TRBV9 CASSAGGTIGYEQYF TGTGCCAGCAGCGCGGGGGGGACAATTGGGTACGAGCAGTACTTC
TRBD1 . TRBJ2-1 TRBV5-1 CASSRTGGDYNEQFF TGCGCCAGCAGCAGGACAGGGGGCGATTACAATGAGCAGTTCTTC
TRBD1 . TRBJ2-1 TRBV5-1 CASSPDPGQKYNEQFF TGCGCCAGCAGCCCGGATCCGGGACAGAAGTACAATGAGCAGTTCTTC
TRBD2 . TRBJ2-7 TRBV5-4 CASSSGLAGVASYEQYF TGTGCCAGCAGTTCGGGACTAGCGGGAGTGGCTTCCTACGAGCAGTACTTC
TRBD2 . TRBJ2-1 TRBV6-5 CASNGAGVSEQFF TGTGCCAGCAATGGAGCGGGAGTTAGTGAGCAGTTCTTC
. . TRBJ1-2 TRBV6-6 CASSYEGSNYGYTF TGTGCCAGCAGTTACGAGGGCTCCAACTATGGCTACACCTTC
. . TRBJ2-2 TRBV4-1 CASSQENRGLTGELFF TGCGCCAGCAGCCAAGAGAATCGGGGACTCACCGGGGAGCTGTTTTTT
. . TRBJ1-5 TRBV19 CATMVTRNQPQHF TGTGCCACCATGGTGACACGCAATCAGCCCCAGCATTTT
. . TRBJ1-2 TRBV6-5 CASSYLGAQGDYGYTF TGTGCCAGCAGTTACCTAGGGGCACAGGGAGACTATGGCTACACCTTC
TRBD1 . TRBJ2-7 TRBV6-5 CASQGVYEQYF TGTGCCAGCCAGGGGGTCTACGAGCAGTACTTC
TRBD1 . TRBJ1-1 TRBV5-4 CASSNWDRLNTEAFF TGTGCCAGCAGCAACTGGGACAGGCTAAACACTGAAGCTTTCTTT
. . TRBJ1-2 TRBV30 CAWSVQGHNGYTF TGTGCCTGGAGTGTTCAGGGGCATAATGGCTACACCTTC
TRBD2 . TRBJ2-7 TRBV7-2 CASSSLAGYEQYF TGTGCCAGCAGCTCCTTAGCGGGCTACGAGCAGTACTTC
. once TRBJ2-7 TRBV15 CATSRDLTPGTLSWVYF TGTGCCACCAGCAGAGATCTTACCCCCGGGACTCTAAGTTGGGTGTACTTC
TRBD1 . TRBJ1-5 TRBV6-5 CASSIDRDQPQHF TGTGCCAGCAGTATAGACAGGGATCAGCCCCAGCATTTT
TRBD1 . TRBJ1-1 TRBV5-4 CASSLPRTGVGTEAFF TGTGCCAGCAGCCTCCCTCGGACAGGGGTGGGCACTGAAGCTTTCTTT
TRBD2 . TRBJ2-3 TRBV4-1 CASSRTSGRTDTQYF TGCGCCAGCAGCCGGACTAGCGGGAGAACAGATACGCAGTATTTT
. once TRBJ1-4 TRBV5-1 CASSLDGQTNEKLFF TGCGCCAGCAGCTTGGATGGACAGACTAATGAAAAACTGTTTTTT
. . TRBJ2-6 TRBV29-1 CSVEAAGANVLTF TGCAGCGTTGAAGCGGCTGGGGCCAACGTCCTGACTTTC
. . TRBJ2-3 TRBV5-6 CASSLDRDTQYF TGTGCCAGCAGCCTAGACAGGGATACGCAGTATTTT
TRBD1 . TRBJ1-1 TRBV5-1 CASSQGWGQGDTEAFF TGCGCCAGCAGCCAGGGCTGGGGACAGGGGGACACTGAAGCTTTCTTT